Sequencing of this TCR beta chain was carried out in a study of blood T cells in healthy people across ages. The sample providers were healthy Caucasian people from Russia, aged roughly 6 to 90. The CDR3 loop spans 13 amino acids. Trimming took 9 bases from V and 6 from J, leaving 18 bases between them. A J-beta primer mix and a sample-barcoded 5' primer were used in a second PCR of roughly 6 to 12 cycles. TCRdb re-analysed the 5' RACE reads in MiXCR, keeping a single row per CDR3 protein. Among 700,000 or so distinct CDR3 sequences listed, about a fifth were seen once. As regards this clonotype: What it binds is unknown.

Study results and caveats: While age rose, TCR beta diversity per million T cells dropped in a roughly linear way.

Sequencing was performed on blood. V and J are TRBV12-3 or TRBV12-4 and TRBJ2-7; tentative D call: TRBD1 (5 bases). This clonotype originated in a man aged 70-80 years in good health. In nucleotides, the CDR3 is TGTGCCAGGCCAAACAGGATGACCTGCGAGCAGTACTTC. As protein: CARPNRMTCEQYF.